Presented here are 18 T cell receptor beta chains from one specimen sequenced in a study of OX40 agonist ivuxolimab in advanced cancers. Assay used: immunoSEQ multiplex PCR; TCRdb lists only in-frame clones, some missing. The repertoire holds tens of thousands of clones, with just over 85% as singletons. This sample comprised CD4+ or CD8+ T cells sorted from blood, obtained in a trial of the OX40 agonist ivuxolimab. The receptors were gathered from an adult with an advanced solid tumor such as melanoma, head and neck, liver or kidney cancer.

V is TRBV5-1 and J is TRBJ1-1; D gene unclear. Germline V gene sequence: CDR1 SGHRS, CDR2 YFSETQ. The CDR3 covers 13 residues. V shed 4 bases and J shed 3 bases, with 10 bases lying between them. The CDR3 nucleotides are TGCGCCAGCAGCGGCGGCGTCGACACTGAAGCTTTCTTT. It encodes CASSGGVDTEAFF. Based on the CDR3 plus reference TRBV5-1 and TRBJ1-1, the full variable domain is KAGVTQTPRYLIKTRGQQVTLSCSPISGHRSVSWYQQTPGQGLQFLFEYFSETQRNKGNFPGRFSGRQFSNSRSEMNVSTLELGDSALYLCASSGGVDTEAFFGQGTRLTVV.

The gene calls are TRBV4-1 and TRBJ2-3; D is unclear. The CDR3 consists of 19 residues. Trimming took off 3 bases at V and 1 base at J, with 23 bases between the two ends. The germline V gene encodes CDR1 MGHRA and CDR2 YSYEKL. CDR3 loop: CASSQPPLWWEVGTDTQYF. As DNA, the CDR3 is TGCGCCAGCAGCCAGCCCCCCCTTTGGTGGGAAGTGGGCACAGATACGCAGTATTTT.

This rearrangement joins TRBV15 to TRBJ1-3, with D unresolved. Germline CDR1 and CDR2: LNHNV and YYDKDF (reference sequence). The ends were cut back, 5 bases at V and 0 bases at J, with 11 bases in the middle. The CDR3 has 15 residues. The CDR3 DNA follows: TGTGCCACCAGCCGAACGGGCAGCTCTGGAAACACCATATATTTT. It codes for CATSRTGSSGNTIYF.

V gene TRBV5-4 combines with J gene TRBJ2-5; TRBD2 matches 7 bases. V was clipped by 1 base and J by 4 bases; unmatched bases: 4. CDR3 length: 14 amino acids. CDR1 and CDR2 (germline): SGHNT, YYREEE (reference sequence). This chain's CDR3 is CASSLLGGGETQYF. In DNA form, the CDR3 reads TGTGCCAGCAGCTTGTTGGGCGGGGGAGAGACCCAGTACTTC.

The sample holds one count of this clone. This chain connects TRBV5-1 to TRBJ2-2; D tentatively fits TRBD1 or TRBD2 (6 bases each). In germline, CDR1 is SGHRS, CDR2 YFSETQ. Trimming took off 1 base at V and 4 bases at J, with 14 bases between the two ends. The CDR3 contains 16 residues. The CDR3 bases are TGCGCCAGCAGCTTGTCTGGGGGGCTGGGCACCGGGGAGCTGTTTTTT. Protein sequence: CASSLSGGLGTGELFF. The full variable domain, completed using reference TRBV5-1 and TRBJ2-2, is KAGVTQTPRYLIKTRGQQVTLSCSPISGHRSVSWYQQTPGQGLQFLFEYFSETQRNKGNFPGRFSGRQFSNSRSEMNVSTLELGDSALYLCASSLSGGLGTGELFFGEGSRLTVL.

CDR3 nucleotide sequence: TGTGCCAGCAGCTTAGTTCTAGCGGGAGGGCGGGCAGATACGCAGTATTTT. It translates to CASSLVLAGGRADTQYF. J is TRBJ2-3 and V is TRBV7-2; 12 nucleotides agree with TRBD2. Germline CDR1 SGHTA, CDR2 FQGNSA. V gave up 1 base and J gave up 4 bases; unmatched junction bases: 6. CDR3 length: 17 amino acids.

The chain employs TRBV5-1 and TRBJ1-4; 7 positions agree with TRBD1. CDR3 length equals 15 residues. V gave up 5 bases and J gave up 3 bases; unmatched junction bases: 7. Germline V gene sequence: CDR1 SGHRS, CDR2 YFSETQ. As DNA, the CDR3 is TGCGCCAGCAGACGAGACAGGGAGGCTAATGAAAAACTGTTTTTT. This encodes CASRRDREANEKLFF. Drawing the rest from reference TRBV5-1 and TRBJ1-4, the complete variable domain is KAGVTQTPRYLIKTRGQQVTLSCSPISGHRSVSWYQQTPGQGLQFLFEYFSETQRNKGNFPGRFSGRQFSNSRSEMNVSTLELGDSALYLCASRRDREANEKLFFGSGTQLSVL.

CDR3: CASSRQGAQTDTQYF. The DNA for the CDR3 is TGCGCCAGCAGCAGGCAGGGGGCGCAGACAGATACGCAGTATTTT. The rearrangement uses TRBV5-1 and TRBJ2-3, with 8 bases aligning to TRBD1. Germline V gene data show CDR1 as SGHRS and CDR2 as YFSETQ. V was clipped by 4 bases and J by 3 bases; unmatched bases: 7. The CDR3 contains 15 residues.

CDR3 bases: TGCGCCGCGCGGGACATCTCTGGAAACACCATATATTTT. Its protein is CAARDISGNTIYF. The chain combines TRBV23-1 with TRBJ1-3, with a possible D match to TRBD1 (6 bases). TRBV23-1 is sorted into the ORF group, with uncertain function. V was pared by 11 bases and J by 0 bases, with 11 bases between. This CDR3 has 13 amino acids.

The CDR3 DNA reads TGTGCCAGCTCACCGGGTGCCGGGAGCCAGCCCCAGCATTTT. Residues: CASSPGAGSQPQHF. The gene calls are TRBV18 and TRBJ1-5; D gene ambiguous. CDR1 and CDR2 (germline): KGHSH, LQKENI. Trimming pared 3 bases from V and 7 bases from J, leaving 13 bases between. This CDR3 spans 14 amino acids.

The V gene is TRBV18, the J gene TRBJ2-5; unclear D gene. Trimming removed 2 bases at V and 3 bases at J, with 4 bases between. Germline V gene data show CDR1 as KGHSH and CDR2 as LQKENI. There are 12 residues in the CDR3. In DNA, the CDR3 is TGTGCCAGCTCACCAGGCGAAGAGACCCAGTACTTC. Translated: CASSPGEETQYF.

V is TRBV28 and J is TRBJ1-5, with D maybe TRBD1 (5 bases). The V end was cut by 5 bases, the J end by 5 bases, with 13 bases between. The germline V gene has CDR1 MDHEN and CDR2 SYDVKM. CDR3 length equals 14 residues. CDR3 sequence reads: CASSPTERDQPQHF. In DNA, the CDR3 is TGTGCCAGCAGTCCGACAGAACGGGATCAGCCCCAGCATTTT. The entire variable domain, with the rest obtained from reference TRBV28 and TRBJ1-5, is as follows: DVKVTQSSRYLVKRTGEKVFLECVQDMDHENMFWYRQDPGLGLRLIYFSYDVKMKEKGDIPEGYSVSREKKERFSLILESASTNQTSMYLCASSPTERDQPQHFGDGTRLSIL.

The gene calls are TRBV18 and TRBJ2-1; tentatively, D is TRBD1 (6 bases). Trimming stripped 3 bases from V and 10 bases from J, with 10 bases between. CDR1 KGHSH and CDR2 LQKENI come from the germline V gene. The CDR3 has 12 residues. This CDR3 reads CASSPDSQEQFF. Here the CDR3 DNA reads TGTGCCAGCTCACCGGACAGTCAGGAGCAGTTCTTC. Full variable domain (missing parts from reference TRBV18 and TRBJ2-1): NAGVMQNPRHLVRRRGQEARLRCSPMKGHSHVYWYRQLPEEGLKFMVYLQKENIIDESGMPKERFSAEFPKEGPSILRIQQVVRGDSAAYFCASSPDSQEQFFGPGTRLTVL.

This clone was picked up a small number of times. The gene calls are TRBV2 and TRBJ2-1; D is unclear. CDR1 SNHLY and CDR2 FYNNEI come from the germline V gene. The V and J ends lost 3 bases and 0 bases respectively, with 9 bases between them. The CDR3 runs 15 residues. The CDR3 region has the DNA TGTGCCAGCAGTGAGTACGGGCCCTCCTACAATGAGCAGTTCTTC. This encodes CASSEYGPSYNEQFF.

The rearrangement links TRBV7-3 to TRBJ2-1; D uncertain. Trimming pared 0 bases from V and 10 bases from J, leaving 10 bases between. In germline, CDR1 is SGHTA, CDR2 FQGTGA. The CDR3 runs to 13 residues. CDR3 in amino acids: CASSLTVLGEQFF. The CDR3 nucleotides are TGTGCCAGCAGCTTAACTGTCCTAGGCGAGCAGTTCTTC. The complete variable domain, with remaining parts taken from reference TRBV7-3 and TRBJ2-1, reads GAGVSQTPSNKVTEKGKYVELRCDPISGHTALYWYRQSLGQGPEFLIYFQGTGAADDSGLPNDRFFAVRPEGSVSTLKIQRTERGDSAVYLCASSLTVLGEQFFGPGTRLTVL.

The V and J genes are TRBV6-6 and TRBJ2-1, with a possible D match to TRBD2 (6 bases). The CDR3 has 13 residues. Germline V gene lookup returns CDR1 MNHNY and CDR2 SVGAGI (reference sequence). The V end lost 0 bases, the J end lost 8 bases, and 8 bases lay between the germline ends. The CDR3 sequence: CASSYSRGDEQFF. In DNA form, the CDR3 reads TGTGCCAGCAGTTACTCGCGGGGTGATGAGCAGTTCTTC.

The CDR3 region is CASSYGGAGAREAFF. As DNA, the CDR3 is TGTGCCAGCAGTTACGGGGGGGCAGGGGCCCGTGAAGCTTTCTTT. The rearrangement joins TRBV6-5 to TRBJ1-1; D is possibly TRBD1 (6 bases). CDR3 size: 15 residues. The V end was cut by 2 bases, the J end by 7 bases, with 17 bases between. Germline CDR1 MNHEY, CDR2 SVGAGI.

V and J are TRBV5-1 and TRBJ2-1, with TRBD2 matching 16 bases. J lost 15 bases, V lost 3 bases, and 9 bases had no gene match. Germline CDR1 SGHRS, CDR2 YFSETQ. The CDR3 has 15 amino acids. CDR3 coding DNA: TGCGCCAGCAGCTATTCCGGGACTAGCGGGAGGGCCGGGTTCTTC. It encodes CASSYSGTSGRAGFF.